A selection of T cell receptor beta chains follows, all from one sample in a study of spatial heterogeneity in lung cancer. TCRdb reanalysed the 5' RACE reads using MiXCR and keeps one entry per CDR3 protein. The data contain just over 25,000 distinct CDR3 sequences, 10% to 15% of them singletons. The sequences come from PBMCs, collected at surgery. These receptors all stem from a female donor with early-stage non-small cell lung cancer. The CDR3 runs from the conserved cysteine through the conserved F or W. Fields, in order: V gene, J gene, CDR3 protein.

>TRBV6-1|TRBJ2-5
CASSARGQPGETQYF
>TRBV4-3|TRBJ2-3
CASSQGFLAGVRDTQYF
>TRBV20-1|TRBJ1-2
CSASHPADYGYTF
>TRBV24-1|TRBJ1-1
CATSDSAPIGTVNTEAFF
>TRBV3-1|TRBJ1-3
CASSPVNGGSGNTIYF
>TRBV7-2|TRBJ1-4
CASSLGGGGGEKLFF
>TRBV12-3/TRBV12-4|TRBJ2-1
CASTGTSDEQFF
>TRBV6-2/TRBV6-3|TRBJ2-1
CASSYPRGMDTSGQYNEQFF
>TRBV20-1|TRBJ1-5
CSASGVNQPQHF
>TRBV28|TRBJ2-5
CASSGRTSGRDETQYF
>TRBV6-2/TRBV6-3|TRBJ1-2
CASRLAGLDYGYTF
>TRBV12-5|TRBJ2-1
CASGLPLAGGGFEQFF
>TRBV5-1|TRBJ2-3
CASSYGATDTQYF
>TRBV11-2|TRBJ2-5
CASSQRGLALQETQYF
>TRBV10-3|TRBJ1-1
CATGPVLSTEAFF
>TRBV10-3|TRBJ2-1
CAISGRDEQFF
>TRBV4-2|TRBJ2-7
CASSIYTPGQGLHEQYF
>TRBV7-9|TRBJ1-4
CASSLDRSDEKLFF
>TRBV4-2|TRBJ1-3
CASSQDSIPGNTIYF
>TRBV7-2|TRBJ2-6
CASSQGTGANVLTF
>TRBV7-7|TRBJ2-7
CASSPGTHASYEQYF
>TRBV20-1|TRBJ2-1
CSARLLQKWQFF
>TRBV18|TRBJ1-4
CASSPLPVLNEKLFF
>TRBV28|TRBJ2-1
CASSLWLAGANEQFF
>TRBV28|TRBJ1-3
CASTLARVLSGNTIYF
>TRBV9|TRBJ2-3
CASSVGGVSDTQYF
>TRBV4-2|TRBJ2-3
CASSRDGLRGGTDTQYF
>TRBV18|TRBJ2-1
CASSEGSNEQFF
>TRBV27|TRBJ1-5
CASSLSRQTGYQPQHF
>TRBV6-2/TRBV6-3|TRBJ1-5
CASSYSVNQPQHF
>TRBV7-3|TRBJ2-5
CASSKGTSGVETQYF
>TRBV13|TRBJ2-3
CASSLVGTSGTDTQYF
>TRBV6-5|TRBJ2-2
CASSSMPGQGANTGELFF
>TRBV2|TRBJ2-1
CAIPKSAYNEQFF
>TRBV27|TRBJ2-1
CASSFLAGRSYNEQFF
>TRBV20-1|TRBJ2-1
CSARGLVSYNEQFF
>TRBV7-2|TRBJ2-5
CASSSASGGVQETQYF
>TRBV20-1|TRBJ1-4
CSARWETDEKLFF
>TRBV19|TRBJ1-5
CASSMTGGRDQPQHF
>TRBV5-6|TRBJ2-7
CASSLFGSGRGYEQYF
>TRBV28|TRBJ2-5
CASSFLGVVPEETQYF
>TRBV29-1|TRBJ2-5
CSVDGNQETQYF
>TRBV7-2|TRBJ1-5
CASSLGGTGLNQPQHF
>TRBV20-1|TRBJ2-2
CSARGTSGGDTGELFF
>TRBV4-3|TRBJ2-1
CASSQDAGDEQFF
>TRBV24-1|TRBJ2-2
CATSDPRVRRPGELFF
>TRBV7-2|TRBJ1-6
CASSLGLGGYNSPLHF
>TRBV6-2/TRBV6-3|TRBJ1-2
CASSTRDRSNYGYTF
>TRBV28|TRBJ2-1
CASSWAGAGGRNEQFF
>TRBV5-1|TRBJ2-1
CASSLGHTSGLDTYNEQFF
>TRBV20-1|TRBJ2-7
CSASATGTSEQYF
>TRBV3-1|TRBJ1-1
CASSQDLTRPSRAFF
>TRBV19|TRBJ1-2
CASSILKGTDRNYGYTF